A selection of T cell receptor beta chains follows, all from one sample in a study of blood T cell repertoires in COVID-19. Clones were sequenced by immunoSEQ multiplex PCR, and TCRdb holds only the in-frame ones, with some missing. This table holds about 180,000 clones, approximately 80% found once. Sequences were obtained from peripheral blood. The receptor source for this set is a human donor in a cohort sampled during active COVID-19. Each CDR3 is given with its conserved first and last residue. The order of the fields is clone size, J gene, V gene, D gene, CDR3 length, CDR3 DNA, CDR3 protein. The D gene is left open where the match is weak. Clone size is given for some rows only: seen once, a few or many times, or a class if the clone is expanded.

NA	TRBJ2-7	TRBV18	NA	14	TGTGCCACCTCTAATACCCTAATACGGGACGAGCAGTACTTC	CATSNTLIRDEQYF
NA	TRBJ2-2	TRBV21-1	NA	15	TGTGCCAGCAGCAAGGGGACAGCGAACACCGGGGAGCTGTTTTTT	CASSKGTANTGELFF
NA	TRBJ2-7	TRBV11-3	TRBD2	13	TGTGCCAGCAGCCCTAGCGGGGAGGACGAGCAGTACTTC	CASSPSGEDEQYF
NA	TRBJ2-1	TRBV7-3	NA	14	TGTGCCAGCAGCTTACAGGGATCCTACAATGAGCAGTTCTTC	CASSLQGSYNEQFF
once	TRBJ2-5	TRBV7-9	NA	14	TGTGCCAGCAGCTTAGGTGGCGACGGGGAGACCCAGTACTTC	CASSLGGDGETQYF
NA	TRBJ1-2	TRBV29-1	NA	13	TGCAGCGTTGCTCGTTTGGACAGCTATGGCTACACCTTC	CSVARLDSYGYTF
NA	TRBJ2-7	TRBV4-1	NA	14	TGCGCCAGCAGCCAAGTTGGAGCCCTGGGCGAGCAGTACTTC	CASSQVGALGEQYF
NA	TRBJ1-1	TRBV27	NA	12	TGTGCCAGCAGTTTGTCGGGGACTGAAGCTTTCTTT	CASSLSGTEAFF
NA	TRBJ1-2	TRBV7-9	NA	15	TGTGCCAGCAGCTTTGCAGGATATAGTAACTATGGCTACACCTTC	CASSFAGYSNYGYTF
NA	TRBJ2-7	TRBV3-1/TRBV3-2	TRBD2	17	TGTGCCAGCAGCCAAGAACGTATGAGCGGGGGGGCCTACGAGCAGTACTTC	CASSQERMSGGAYEQYF
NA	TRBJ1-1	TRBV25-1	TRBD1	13	TGTGCCAGCAGTCCCACAGGGGCCACTGAAGCTTTCTTT	CASSPTGATEAFF
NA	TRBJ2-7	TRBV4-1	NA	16	TGCGCCAGCAGCCAAGAGCCCTTTCGAGTTTACTACGAGCAGTACTTC	CASSQEPFRVYYEQYF
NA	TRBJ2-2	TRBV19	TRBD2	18	TGTGCCAGTAGTATGATGATGGCGGGGGACCCACTGCCCGGGGAGCTGTTTTTT	CASSMMMAGDPLPGELFF
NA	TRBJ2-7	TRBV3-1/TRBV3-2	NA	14	TGTGCCAGCGGCGGAGCAGAAGACTCCTACGAGCAGTACTTC	CASGGAEDSYEQYF
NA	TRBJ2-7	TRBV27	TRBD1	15	TGTGCCAGCGCGTCAGGGGGCGCGGCAACCTACGAGCAGTACTTC	CASASGGAATYEQYF
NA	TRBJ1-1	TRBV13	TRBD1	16	TGTGCCAGCAGCTTCGACAGGGGCGTCCTGAACACTGAAGCTTTCTTT	CASSFDRGVLNTEAFF
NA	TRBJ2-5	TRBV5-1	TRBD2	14	TGCGCCAGCACCCGCGGGGGGGCCGCGGAGACCCAGTACTTC	CASTRGGAAETQYF
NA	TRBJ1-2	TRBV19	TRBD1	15	TGTGCCAGCAGACCGGGACAGGCTACTAACTATGGCTACACCTTC	CASRPGQATNYGYTF
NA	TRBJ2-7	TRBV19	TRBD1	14	TGTGCCAGTAGTCCGGGACAGGCTGCCTACGAGCAGTACTTC	CASSPGQAAYEQYF
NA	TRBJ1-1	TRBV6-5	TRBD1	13	TGTGCCAGCAGGGGACAGATGAACACTGAAGCTTTCTTT	CASRGQMNTEAFF
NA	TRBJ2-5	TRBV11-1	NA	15	TGTGCCAGCAGCGGCGGCCGGTTTCCCCCAGAGACCCAGTACTTC	CASSGGRFPPETQYF
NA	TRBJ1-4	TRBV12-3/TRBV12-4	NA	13	TGTGCCAGCAGTTTAGCGCTAAGGACAGAACTGTTTTTT	CASSLALRTELFF
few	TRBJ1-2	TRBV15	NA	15	TGTGCCACCAGCGGATCGACAGTTCTTAACTATGGCTACACCTTC	CATSGSTVLNYGYTF
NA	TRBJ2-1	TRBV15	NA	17	TGTGCCACCAGCAGAGATGAGCCCAACTCCTCGGTCGATGAGCAGTTCTTC	CATSRDEPNSSVDEQFF
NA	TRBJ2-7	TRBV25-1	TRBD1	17	TGTGCCAGCAGTGAATATAGAGGACAGGGGTTAACGTACGAGCAGTACTTC	CASSEYRGQGLTYEQYF
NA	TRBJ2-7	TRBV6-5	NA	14	TGTGCCAGCAAGGGAGGGCAGGGGCCTTACGAGCAGTACTTC	CASKGGQGPYEQYF
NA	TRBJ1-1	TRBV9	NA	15	TGTGCCAGCAGCGTAGAAGGAGGGAGAGTGACTGAAGCTTTCTTT	CASSVEGGRVTEAFF
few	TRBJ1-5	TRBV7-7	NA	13	TGTGCCAGCAGCTCGGGGGTAGGTCAGCCCCAGCATTTT	CASSSGVGQPQHF